The 28 T cell receptor beta chains given below trace back to one sample, sequenced in a study of shared clonotypes between healthy human individuals. It was CD45RO-negative cells, positively selected for CCR7, that made up naive CD8 cells, with terminally differentiated effector memory CD45RA+ cells excluded. The data were produced by immunoSEQ multiplex PCR, yet TCRdb's version contains in-frame clones alone and is incomplete. The repertoire holds some 2 million clones, with around 96% as singletons. The sample consisted of naive CD8+ T cells sorted from blood. The receptors were gathered from a man between 18 and 29 years old in good health.

As for this clone: Other DNA sequences in this sample translate to the same CDR3. The CDR3, as DNA: TGTGCCAGCAGGGCGGGTCAGGACGAAGCTTTCTTT. It is translated as CASRAGQDEAFF. The chain is built from TRBV5-6 and TRBJ1-1; unclear D gene. V was trimmed by 5 bases and J by 8 bases, leaving 13 bases between them. Germline values: CDR1 SGHDT, CDR2 YYEEEE. The CDR3 has 12 residues.

The rearrangement uses TRBV6-5 and TRBJ1-4; the D gene is possibly TRBD1 (6 bases). The V gene's germline CDR1 is MNHEY and CDR2 SVGAGI. The CDR3 runs 15 residues. Between the trimmed V and J ends, which lost 5 bases and 8 bases, there was a span of 18 bases. The CDR3 loop reads CASSPWTDGKEKLFF. In nucleotides, the CDR3 is TGTGCCAGCAGTCCGTGGACAGACGGGAAGGAAAAACTGTTTTTT.

This sequence joins TRBV30 and TRBJ1-1, with D maybe TRBD1 (5 bases). Trimming took 0 bases from V and 0 from J, leaving 11 bases between them. The germline gives CDR1 GTSNPN, CDR2 SVGIG (reference sequence). The CDR3 runs to 15 residues. The CDR3 bases are TGTGCCTGGAGTGTACTGGGACCGCTGAACACTGAAGCTTTCTTT. It encodes CAWSVLGPLNTEAFF.

The rearrangement links TRBV27 to TRBJ2-5, with TRBD2 matching 7 bases. Germline loops: CDR1 MNHEY, CDR2 SMNVEV (reference sequence). The CDR3 extends over 13 amino acids. The V gene end was trimmed by 9 bases and the J gene end by 0 bases; junction bases not matched to a gene: 4. The CDR3 loop reads CASWGGYQETQYF. The CDR3 bases are TGTGCCAGTTGGGGGGGGTACCAAGAGACCCAGTACTTC.

This clone was found once. CDR3 sequence: CASEGGINEKLFF. The CDR3 bases are TGTGCCAGCGAGGGGGGGATAAATGAAAAACTGTTTTTT. The rearrangement joins TRBV7-9 to TRBJ1-4; the D gene is possibly TRBD1 (6 bases). Germline V lookup: CDR1 SEHNR, CDR2 FQNEAQ (reference sequence). CDR3 size: 13 residues. V was cut by 8 bases and J by 5 bases, with 12 bases left in between.

The chain is built from TRBV19 and TRBJ2-3; 7 bases are shared with TRBD2. V shed 2 bases and J 4 bases; nucleotides not matched to a gene: 6. This CDR3 has 15 residues. In germline, CDR1 is LNHDA, CDR2 SQIVND (reference sequence). CDR3 region: CASSINPSGADTQYF. The CDR3 DNA reads TGTGCCAGTAGTATAAATCCTAGCGGCGCAGATACGCAGTATTTT.

This clone is a singleton in its sample. V and J are TRBV6-5 and TRBJ1-5; D call uncertain. CDR1 is MNHEY, CDR2 SVGAGI, per germline. V was pared by 11 bases and J by 7 bases, with 12 bases between. This CDR3 has 11 residues. DNA of the CDR3: TGTGCCCGACGGACCAGGCAGCCCCAGCATTTT. Its protein is CARRTRQPQHF.

The chain couples TRBV5-4 to TRBJ2-3; 11 nucleotides agree with TRBD2. With V trimmed by 3 bases and J by 1 base, 1 base remained unmatched. The CDR3 sequence is 15 residues long. Germline-derived CDR1 and CDR2 are SGHNT and YYREEE (reference sequence). Here the CDR3 DNA reads TGTGCCAGCAGCTGGGGACTAGCGGGCACAGATACGCAGTATTTT. Protein product: CASSWGLAGTDTQYF.

This clone was recorded a few times. V and J are TRBV9 and TRBJ1-1; the D is unclear. With 6 bases removed from V and 0 bases from J, the gap between germline ends came to 9 bases. This CDR3 is 13 amino acids long. Germline V gene sequence: CDR1 SGDLS, CDR2 YYNGEE. The CDR3 region has the DNA TGTGCCAGCAACGGTGGACTGAACACTGAAGCTTTCTTT. It is translated as CASNGGLNTEAFF.

The CDR3 sequence: CASSSFQGLHEQYF. CDR3 sequence (DNA): TGTGCCAGCAGCTCATTCCAGGGGTTACACGAGCAGTACTTC. This chain joins TRBV7-8 and TRBJ2-7, with a possible D match to TRBD1 (6 bases). Per germline, CDR1 SGHVS and CDR2 FQNEAQ. The CDR3 contains 14 residues. V was clipped by 4 bases and J by 5 bases, with 15 bases between them.

The chain couples TRBV7-2 to TRBJ2-7; D call uncertain. CDR3 size: 14 residues. Per germline, CDR1 SGHTA and CDR2 FQGNSA. Trimming took off 6 bases at V and 7 bases at J, with 19 bases between the two ends. The CDR3 here is CASSYLGPEWEQYF. CDR3 nucleotides: TGTGCCAGCAGTTACTTGGGTCCCGAGTGGGAGCAGTACTTC.

A word on this clone: Other nucleotide sequences from this sample produce the same CDR3. The rearrangement links TRBV27 to TRBJ2-7; D uncertain. Germline V CDR1 and CDR2: MNHEY, SMNVEV (reference sequence). This CDR3 region has 13 residues. V lost 3 bases to trimming and J lost 2 bases, with 8 bases between them. The CDR3 DNA is TGTGCCAGCAGTTTCGGACCCGCCTACGAGCAGTACTTC. Residues: CASSFGPAYEQYF.

V is TRBV4-3 and J is TRBJ1-5; 9 bases fit TRBD1. V was clipped by 3 bases and J by 6 bases; unmatched bases: 6. This CDR3 is 15 amino acids long. The germline V gene has CDR1 LGHNA and CDR2 YSLEER. CDR3 residues: CASSQAQGAGQPQHF. The CDR3 nucleotides are TGCGCCAGCAGCCAGGCACAGGGGGCCGGTCAGCCCCAGCATTTT.

Comments on this clone: Other DNA sequences in this specimen translate into the identical CDR3. CDR3 loop: CASSLAGKDYEQYF. The CDR3 DNA sequence: TGTGCCAGCAGTCTAGCTGGGAAAGACTACGAGCAGTACTTC. The rearrangement joins TRBV27 to TRBJ2-7; weak D call: TRBD2 (5 bases). The CDR3 extends over 14 amino acids. Trimming left V 5 bases short and J 3 bases short, with 14 bases between. Germline V CDR1 and CDR2: MNHEY, SMNVEV (reference sequence).

The chain uses TRBV6-5 and TRBJ2-7; 9 nucleotides match TRBD2. Trimming cost V 0 bases and J 3 bases; bases outside gene matches: 6. The CDR3 sequence is 16 residues long. CDR1 MNHEY and CDR2 SVGAGI come from the germline V gene. The CDR3 region has the DNA TGTGCCAGCAGTTACTCGGGACTAGCTTTTGACTACGAGCAGTACTTC. It translates to CASSYSGLAFDYEQYF.

Here the CDR3 DNA reads TGCGCCAGCAGCTTGAAGGACAGTTCCTACGAGCAGTACTTC. Translation: CASSLKDSSYEQYF. The chain joins TRBV5-1 to TRBJ2-7; a weak D match, TRBD1 (6 bases). This CDR3 region has 14 residues. The ends were cut back, 1 base at V and 1 base at J, with 9 bases in the middle. Germline loops: CDR1 SGHRS, CDR2 YFSETQ.

The chain couples TRBV29-1 to TRBJ2-3; TRBD2 aligns across 8 bases. This CDR3 region has 15 residues. Trimming removed 4 bases from V and 4 bases from J; junction bases left unmatched: 10. Germline loops: CDR1 SQVTM, CDR2 ANQGSEA. The CDR3 region is CSVVRAGEGPDTQYF. CDR3 nucleotide sequence: TGCAGCGTTGTCAGAGCGGGAGAGGGTCCAGATACGCAGTATTTT.

The chain recombines TRBV7-6 with TRBJ2-7; 8 positions agree with TRBD1. Germline values: CDR1 SGHVS, CDR2 FNYEAQ. J was trimmed by 6 bases and V by 5 bases; bases with no gene match: 6. The CDR3 consists of 13 residues. CDR3 in amino acids: CASSIQGAGEQYF. CDR3 nucleotides: TGTGCCAGCAGCATTCAGGGGGCGGGCGAGCAGTACTTC.

Points on this clone: This same CDR3 is encoded by further DNA sequences in the sample. The genes are TRBV30 and TRBJ2-2; D is perhaps TRBD2 (5 bases). Trimming shortened V by 3 bases and J by 6 bases, and 5 bases separated the two germline ends. Germline V gives CDR1 GTSNPN, CDR2 SVGIG (reference sequence). This CDR3 has 11 residues. CDR3 protein: CAWSGAGELFF. For the CDR3, the DNA is TGTGCCTGGAGCGGGGCCGGGGAGCTGTTTTTT.

This rearrangement joins TRBV5-6 to TRBJ2-1, with TRBD1 matching over 7 bases. With 4 bases clipped from V and 10 bases from J, the junction kept 11 bases outside the gene matches. CDR3 length: 14 amino acids. Germline V lookup: CDR1 SGHDT, CDR2 YYEEEE. The CDR3 spells CASSMPGQPREQFF. DNA for the CDR3: TGTGCCAGCAGCATGCCGGGACAGCCCCGGGAGCAGTTCTTC.

V is TRBV5-5 and J is TRBJ1-2; 7 bases fit TRBD1. The CDR3 has 14 residues. V shed 2 bases, J shed 7 bases, and the junction held 8 bases outside the gene matches. Germline CDR1 SGHKS, CDR2 YYEKEE (reference sequence). The CDR3 spells CASSFTQGVSGYTF. In nucleotides, the CDR3 is TGTGCCAGCAGCTTCACGCAGGGGGTCTCTGGCTACACCTTC.

The V call is TRBV4-2, the J call TRBJ2-7; TRBD2 matches 7 bases. The J segment lost 2 bases and the V segment lost 0 bases, leaving 4 bases of the junction unmatched. CDR3 length: 15 amino acids. Germline CDR1 LGHNA, CDR2 YNFKEQ. The CDR3 region has the DNA TGTGCCAGCAGCCAAGAAACTAGCGAAACCTACGAGCAGTACTTC. Amino acids: CASSQETSETYEQYF.

The gene calls are TRBV18 and TRBJ2-5, with 7 bases that match TRBD1. The CDR3 extends over 15 amino acids. Germline assignment: CDR1 KGHSH and CDR2 LQKENI. The V segment lost 1 base and the J segment 5 bases; nucleotides outside the gene matches: 7. This chain's CDR3 is CASSPLPGQRETQYF. The CDR3 nucleotides are TGTGCCAGCTCACCACTTCCGGGACAGAGGGAGACCCAGTACTTC.

The V gene is TRBV6-4, the J gene TRBJ1-2; no reliable D call. CDR3 size: 11 residues. V was clipped by 0 bases and J by 7 bases, with 3 bases between them. CDR1 MRHNA and CDR2 SNTAGT come from the germline V gene. CDR3 nucleotide sequence: TGTGCCAGCAGTGACTCAGGTGGCTACACCTTC. Protein: CASSDSGGYTF.

The V call is TRBV28, the J call TRBJ1-2; 7 bases align to TRBD1. The length of the CDR3 is 16 residues. V lost 3 bases and J lost 5; bases outside the gene matches: 12. Germline V lookup: CDR1 MDHEN, CDR2 SYDVKM. The CDR3 sequence: CASSLTHRGRPYGYTF. The DNA for the CDR3 is TGTGCCAGCAGTTTGACCCACAGGGGCCGCCCGTATGGCTACACCTTC.

CDR3 loop: CASSTLAGIIHEQFF. CDR3 bases: TGTGCCAGCAGTACACTAGCGGGGATTATCCATGAGCAGTTCTTC. V and J are TRBV6-5 and TRBJ2-1, with 10 bases fitting TRBD2. V lost 5 bases, J lost 8 bases, and 9 bases stayed unmatched. This CDR3 is built from 15 residues. In germline, CDR1 is MNHEY, CDR2 SVGAGI.

The rearrangement links TRBV6-5 to TRBJ2-5; a possible D gene is TRBD1 (6 bases). Trimming removed 5 bases from V and 3 bases from J, with 16 bases in between. CDR1 MNHEY and CDR2 SVGAGI come from the germline V gene. The CDR3 totals 15 residues. The CDR3 loop is CASSTYRDKKETQYF. CDR3 DNA: TGTGCCAGCAGTACTTACCGGGACAAAAAAGAGACCCAGTACTTC.

This chain links TRBV9 with TRBJ2-1, with unresolved D. Germline CDR1 reads SGDLS; CDR2 reads YYNGEE. The CDR3 is made up of 17 amino acids. Trimming left V 0 bases short and J 3 bases short, with 16 bases between. CDR3 protein: CASSVDSVTGFYNEQFF. CDR3 nucleotide sequence: TGTGCCAGCAGCGTAGATAGTGTAACTGGTTTCTACAATGAGCAGTTCTTC.